The rows below give T cell receptor beta chains drawn from one sample of a study of T-cell reconstitution after alpha-beta-depleted transplantation in children. TCRdb reprocessed the PCR reads via MiXCR and lists one record per CDR3 protein. The table includes 700,000 to 950,000 distinct CDR3 sequences, under 20% detected once. The sequencing used PBMCs, mostly from graft donor cells, collected 360 days after TCRalphabeta/CD19-depleted stem cell transplant. The receptors stem from a male patient younger than 18 who had a stem cell transplant for acute lymphoblastic leukemia, so the T cells may come from the graft donor. Each CDR3 is given with its conserved first and last residue. The D gene is left open where the match is weak. Size values are once, few and many counts, or a class for expanded clones, and some rows have none.

>-|TRBJ2-7|-|TRBV7-9
CASSFTGVEQYF
TGTGCCAGCAGTTTTACAGGCGTCGAGCAGTACTTC
>-|TRBJ2-6|-|TRBV28
CASSPHRPPGANVLTF
TGTGCCAGCAGTCCCCACAGGCCCCCTGGGGCCAACGTCCTGACTTTC
>-|TRBJ1-1|TRBD1|TRBV7-9
CASSLASTGGRFEAFF
TGTGCCAGCAGCTTGGCCTCGACAGGGGGAAGGTTTGAAGCTTTCTTT
>-|TRBJ2-3|-|TRBV25-1
CASSEYMTDTQYF
TGTGCCAGCAGTGAATATATGACAGATACGCAGTATTTT
>many|TRBJ2-1|TRBD1|TRBV7-6
CASSFGDRVVEQFF
TGTGCCAGCAGCTTTGGGGACAGGGTGGTTGAGCAGTTCTTC
>few|TRBJ2-7|-|TRBV9
CASSVELGDFYEQYF
TGTGCCAGCAGCGTAGAATTGGGGGACTTCTACGAGCAGTACTTC
>few|TRBJ2-1|TRBD1|TRBV19
CASTAGGWNEQFF
TGTGCCAGTACCGCAGGGGGCTGGAATGAGCAGTTCTTC
>few|TRBJ2-3|-|TRBV7-3
CASSFGRRSTDTQYF
TGTGCCAGCAGCTTTGGACGGCGTAGCACAGATACGCAGTATTTT
>-|TRBJ2-7|TRBD1|TRBV5-6
CANSKGQGVYEQYF
TGTGCCAACAGCAAGGGACAGGGGGTCTACGAGCAGTACTTC
>few|TRBJ2-6|-|TRBV12-3/TRBV12-4
CASEPPAGANVLTF
TGTGCCAGCGAGCCCCCGGCTGGGGCCAACGTCCTGACTTTC
>-|TRBJ1-5|TRBD1|TRBV18
CASSPDRGKDDQPQHF
TGTGCCAGCTCACCGGACAGGGGTAAGGACGATCAGCCCCAGCATTTT
>few|TRBJ2-1|-|TRBV11-2
CASSLEGTSQFF
TGTGCCAGCAGCTTAGAGGGTACCTCTCAGTTCTTC
>-|TRBJ2-7|-|TRBV20-1
CSARDLYPEASTSSYEQYF
TGCAGTGCTAGAGATCTATATCCGGAGGCTAGCACCTCCTCCTACGAGCAGTACTTC
>-|TRBJ1-3|TRBD1|TRBV20-1
CSATWTGSNGNTIYF
TGCAGTGCCACCTGGACAGGGAGCAACGGAAACACCATATATTTT
>-|TRBJ1-1|-|TRBV5-4
CASSLSASSTEAFF
TGTGCCAGCAGCTTGTCGGCATCGAGCACTGAAGCTTTCTTT
>many|TRBJ2-2|-|TRBV5-1
CASSWASNTGELFF
TGCGCCAGCAGCTGGGCTTCGAACACCGGGGAGCTGTTTTTT
>-|TRBJ1-3|-|TRBV29-1
CSVKTGIPGNTIYF
TGCAGCGTAAAAACCGGGATCCCCGGAAACACCATATATTTT